This T cell receptor beta chain was retrieved from a study of shared clonotypes between healthy human individuals. Loaded into unsorted PBMC replicate PCRs was around 300 ng DNA, about 30,000 T cell genomes. Here immunoSEQ multiplex PCR was the method, and the copy in TCRdb shows in-frame clones only, minus some. Of about 480,000 clones listed, 60% to 80% are singletons. The germline CDR1 and CDR2 sequences are SGHTS and YDEGEE. The CDR3 contains 13 residues. V shed 0 bases and J shed 3 bases, with 7 bases lying between them. The clonotype was recovered from a middle-aged woman in good health. Some clones in this sample may be carry-over from other donors' samples. Sequencing input: PBMCs. This chain connects TRBV5-8 to TRBJ2-7; no reliable D call. In nucleotides, the CDR3 is TGTGCCAGCAGCTTGGGCACGAACTACGAGCAGTACTTC. Protein product: CASSLGTNYEQYF.